Presented here are 13 T cell receptor beta chains from one specimen sequenced in a study of T-cell reconstitution after alpha-beta-depleted transplantation in children. Library preparation (for TCRbeta) was performed with unique molecular identifiers. Using its own MiXCR run on the PCR reads, TCRdb lists one record per CDR3 protein. The table lists about 980,000 distinct CDR3 sequences, about 31% of them singletons. Here the sequenced sample was PBMCs, mostly from graft donor cells, taken 360 days after TCRalphabeta/CD19-depleted stem cell transplant. The receptors originated from a boy younger than two who had a stem cell transplant for SCID, so the T cells may come from the graft donor.

In its sample, this clonotype was seen a few times. The rearrangement links TRBV6-2 or TRBV6-3 to TRBJ2-2, with TRBD1 matching 7 bases. The CDR3 length is 14 residues. Germline V lookup: CDR1 MNHEY, CDR2 SVGEGT. Trimming cost V 2 bases and J 4 bases; bases outside gene matches: 1. The chain's CDR3 is CASSYRGPTGELFF. The DNA for the CDR3 is TGTGCCAGCAGTTACAGGGGGCCCACCGGGGAGCTGTTTTTT.

CDR3 bases: TGCGCCAGCAGCTGGGGGGGCCCTGAAGAGACCCAGTACTTC. Its protein is CASSWGGPEETQYF. The J gene is TRBJ2-5, the V gene TRBV5-1; perhaps TRBD2 as D (7 bases). The V gene lost 3 bases and the J gene lost 3 bases, with 12 bases spanning the gap. Germline V gene data show CDR1 as SGHRS and CDR2 as YFSETQ. The CDR3 totals 14 residues. Full variable domain (missing parts from reference TRBV5-1 and TRBJ2-5): KAGVTQTPRYLIKTRGQQVTLSCSPISGHRSVSWYQQTPGQGLQFLFEYFSETQRNKGNFPGRFSGRQFSNSRSEMNVSTLELGDSALYLCASSWGGPEETQYFGPGTRLLVL.

This clonotype was seen a single time. Here the CDR3 reads CASSFGRVAKNIQYF. The CDR3 bases are TGTGCCAGCAGTTTTGGCAGGGTGGCCAAAAACATTCAGTACTTC. The rearrangement joins TRBV12-3 or TRBV12-4 to TRBJ2-4; D may be TRBD1 (5 bases). The CDR3 runs to 15 residues. V was pared by 3 bases and J by 1 base, with 10 bases between.

The J gene is TRBJ2-7, the V gene TRBV5-6; D remains ambiguous. V lost 0 bases and J 7 bases, leaving 11 bases between the germline ends. CDR3 length equals 13 residues. CDR1 and CDR2 from the germline V gene are SGHDT and YYEEEE. CDR3 residues: CASSLVATGEQYF. CDR3 nucleotide sequence: TGTGCCAGCAGCTTGGTGGCAACTGGGGAGCAGTACTTC. Together with reference TRBV5-6 and TRBJ2-7, the CDR3 gives the full variable domain: DAGVTQSPTHLIKTRGQQVTLRCSPKSGHDTVSWYQQALGQGPQFIFQYYEEEERQRGNFPDRFSGHQFPNYSSELNVNALLLGDSALYLCASSLVATGEQYFGPGTRLTVT.

The table lists this clonotype with a few counts. The chain uses TRBV20-1 and TRBJ2-1, with D hard to call. CDR1 and CDR2 (germline): DFQATT, SNEGSKA (reference sequence). The CDR3 has 13 amino acids. Deletions cut 5 bases from V and 2 bases from J, with 10 bases between. The DNA for the CDR3 is TGCAGTGCTCCACACGACACCTACAATGAGCAGTTCTTC. Translated, it gives CSAPHDTYNEQFF.

This chain uses TRBV29-1 with TRBJ2-2; D tentatively fits TRBD1 or TRBD2 (6 bases each). The CDR3 contains 15 residues. V was pared by 4 bases and J by 3 bases, with 15 bases between. CDR1 SQVTM and CDR2 ANQGSEA come from the germline V gene. CDR3 in DNA: TGCAGCGTTGGCCCCAGGAGGGGGGACACCGGGGAGCTGTTTTTT. It encodes CSVGPRRGDTGELFF.

This clonotype was observed many times. The chain carries TRBV15 and TRBJ2-7; D possibly uses TRBD1 or TRBD2 (5 bases each). Germline V gene lookup returns CDR1 LNHNV and CDR2 YYDKDF (reference sequence). CDR3 length: 12 amino acids. The V gene lost 8 bases and the J gene lost 5 bases, with 13 bases spanning the gap. The CDR3: CATLEGFHEQYF. The DNA for the CDR3 is TGTGCCACCCTAGAGGGGTTCCACGAGCAGTACTTC.

This clonotype was recorded a few times. This chain links TRBV27 with TRBJ1-1; D gene uncertain. Trimming cost V 2 bases and J 1 base, with 5 bases left between them. Germline V lookup: CDR1 MNHEY, CDR2 SMNVEV (reference sequence). The CDR3 length is 13 residues. Written as DNA, the CDR3 is TGTGCCAGCAGTTTACTTTGGAACACTGAAGCTTTCTTT. Protein product: CASSLLWNTEAFF.

The V call is TRBV27, the J call TRBJ1-3; TRBD1 is a possible D gene (5 bases). The CDR3 runs to 16 residues. V was trimmed by 6 bases and J by 4 bases, leaving 19 bases between them. The germline CDR1 and CDR2 sequences are MNHEY and SMNVEV (reference sequence). The CDR3 DNA sequence: TGTGCCAGCAGATCCTTTAGTCGGGGGTACGGAAACACCATATATTTT. Translation gives CASRSFSRGYGNTIYF.

J is TRBJ1-5 and V is TRBV30; TRBD1 is a possible D gene (6 bases). The CDR3 totals 16 residues. The V end was cut by 5 bases, the J end by 2 bases, with 19 bases between. Germline CDR1 is GTSNPN and CDR2 is SVGIG (reference sequence). The CDR3 spells CAWAKGGPHRNQPQHF. The CDR3 nucleotides read TGTGCCTGGGCGAAGGGGGGCCCTCATCGCAATCAGCCCCAGCATTTT.

The chain uses TRBV4-2 and TRBJ2-1; 9 bases align to TRBD1. V lost 0 bases and J lost 6; bases outside the gene matches: 9. From germline, CDR1 is LGHNA and CDR2 YNFKEQ. The CDR3 spans 17 residues. CDR3 residues: CASSQEGWGQGRNEQFF. The CDR3 DNA is TGTGCCAGCAGCCAAGAAGGGTGGGGACAGGGACGCAATGAGCAGTTCTTC.

This clonotype was counted a single time. This sequence joins TRBV7-6 and TRBJ1-5; the D gene is possibly TRBD1 (6 bases). The CDR3 runs 16 residues. Germline V gene lookup returns CDR1 SGHVS and CDR2 FNYEAQ. The V end was cut by 2 bases, the J end by 7 bases, with 18 bases between. The DNA for the CDR3 is TGTGCCAGCAGCTTATTTGTAGGGGCAAGGGGGCAGCCCCAGCATTTT. It is translated as CASSLFVGARGQPQHF.

This clonotype was seen a single time. This sequence joins TRBV9 and TRBJ2-1, with D maybe TRBD2 (5 bases). The length of the CDR3 is 15 residues. Trimming shortened V by 4 bases and J by 6 bases, and 17 bases separated the two germline ends. Germline CDR1 SGDLS, CDR2 YYNGEE. CDR3: CASSPRASSSNEQFF. The CDR3 nucleotides read TGTGCCAGCAGCCCCCGGGCTAGCAGCTCCAATGAGCAGTTCTTC.